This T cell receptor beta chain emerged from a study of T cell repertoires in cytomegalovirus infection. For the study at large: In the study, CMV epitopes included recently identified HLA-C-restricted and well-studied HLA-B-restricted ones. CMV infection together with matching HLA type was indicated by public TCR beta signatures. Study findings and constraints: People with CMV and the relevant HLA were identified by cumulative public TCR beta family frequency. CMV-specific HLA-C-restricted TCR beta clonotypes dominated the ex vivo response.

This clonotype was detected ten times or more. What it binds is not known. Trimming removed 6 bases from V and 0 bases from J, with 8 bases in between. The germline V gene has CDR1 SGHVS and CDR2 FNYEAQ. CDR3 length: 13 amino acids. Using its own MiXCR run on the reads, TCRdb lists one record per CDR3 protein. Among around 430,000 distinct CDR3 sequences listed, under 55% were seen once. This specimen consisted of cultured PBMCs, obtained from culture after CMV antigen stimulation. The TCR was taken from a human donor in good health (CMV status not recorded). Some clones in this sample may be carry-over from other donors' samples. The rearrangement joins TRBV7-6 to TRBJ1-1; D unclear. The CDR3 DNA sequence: TGTGCCAGCAGTCCCAGGCTGAACACTGAAGCTTTCTTT. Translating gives CASSPRLNTEAFF.